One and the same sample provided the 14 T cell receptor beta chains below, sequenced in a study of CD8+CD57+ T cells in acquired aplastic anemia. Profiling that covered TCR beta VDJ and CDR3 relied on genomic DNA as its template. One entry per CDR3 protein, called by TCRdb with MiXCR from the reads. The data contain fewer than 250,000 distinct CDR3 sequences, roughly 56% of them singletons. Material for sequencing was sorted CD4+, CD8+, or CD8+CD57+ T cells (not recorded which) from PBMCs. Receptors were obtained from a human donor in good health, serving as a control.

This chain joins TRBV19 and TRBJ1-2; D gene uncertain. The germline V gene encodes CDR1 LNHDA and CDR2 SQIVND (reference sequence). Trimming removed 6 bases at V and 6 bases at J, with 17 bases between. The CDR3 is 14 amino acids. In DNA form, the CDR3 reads TGTGCCAGTAGCTCCGGTTGGGCGGCGGATGGCTACACCTTC. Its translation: CASSSGWAADGYTF.

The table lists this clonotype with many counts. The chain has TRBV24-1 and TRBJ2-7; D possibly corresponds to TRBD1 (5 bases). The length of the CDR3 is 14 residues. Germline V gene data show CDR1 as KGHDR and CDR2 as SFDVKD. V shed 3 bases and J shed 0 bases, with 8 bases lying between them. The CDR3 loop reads CATSDPTDSYEQYF. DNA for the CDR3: TGTGCCACCAGTGATCCGACAGACTCCTACGAGCAGTACTTC.

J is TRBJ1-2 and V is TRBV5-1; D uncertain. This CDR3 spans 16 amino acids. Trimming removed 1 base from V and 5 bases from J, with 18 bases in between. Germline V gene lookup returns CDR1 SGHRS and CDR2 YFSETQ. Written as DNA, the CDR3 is TGCGCCAGCAGCTTGTCTGGGTCCCAAGCACTTTATGGCTACACCTTC. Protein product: CASSLSGSQALYGYTF.

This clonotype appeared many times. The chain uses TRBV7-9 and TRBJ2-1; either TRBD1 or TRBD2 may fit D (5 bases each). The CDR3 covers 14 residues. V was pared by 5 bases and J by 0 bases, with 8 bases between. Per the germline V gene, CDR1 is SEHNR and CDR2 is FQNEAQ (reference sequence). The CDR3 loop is CASSGDLSYNEQFF. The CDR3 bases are TGTGCCAGCAGCGGGGACCTCTCCTACAATGAGCAGTTCTTC.

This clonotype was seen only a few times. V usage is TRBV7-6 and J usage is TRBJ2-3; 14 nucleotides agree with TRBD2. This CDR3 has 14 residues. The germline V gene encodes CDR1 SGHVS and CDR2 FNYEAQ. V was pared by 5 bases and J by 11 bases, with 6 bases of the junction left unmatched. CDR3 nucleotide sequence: TGTGCCAGCAGCACCGGGACTAGCGGGGGACTGCAGTATTTT. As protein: CASSTGTSGGLQYF.

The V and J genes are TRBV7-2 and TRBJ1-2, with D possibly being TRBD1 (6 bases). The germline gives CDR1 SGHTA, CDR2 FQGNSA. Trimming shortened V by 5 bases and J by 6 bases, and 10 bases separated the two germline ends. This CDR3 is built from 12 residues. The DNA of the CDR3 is TGTGCCAGCAGCCTAACAGGGAATGGCTACACCTTC. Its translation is CASSLTGNGYTF.

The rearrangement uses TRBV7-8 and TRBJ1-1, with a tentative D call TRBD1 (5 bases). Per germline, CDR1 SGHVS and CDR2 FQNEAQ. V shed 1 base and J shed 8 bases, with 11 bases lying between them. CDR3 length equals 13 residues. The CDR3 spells CASSLVTGLEAFF. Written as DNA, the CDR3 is TGTGCCAGCAGCTTAGTCACAGGATTAGAAGCTTTCTTT.

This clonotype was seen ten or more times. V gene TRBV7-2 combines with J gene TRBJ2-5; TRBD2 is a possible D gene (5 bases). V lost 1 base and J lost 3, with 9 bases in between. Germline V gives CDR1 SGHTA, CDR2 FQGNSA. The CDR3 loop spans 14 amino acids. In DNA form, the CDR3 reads TGTGCCAGCAGCTTAGTGAGCGGAAAAGAGACCCAGTACTTC. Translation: CASSLVSGKETQYF.

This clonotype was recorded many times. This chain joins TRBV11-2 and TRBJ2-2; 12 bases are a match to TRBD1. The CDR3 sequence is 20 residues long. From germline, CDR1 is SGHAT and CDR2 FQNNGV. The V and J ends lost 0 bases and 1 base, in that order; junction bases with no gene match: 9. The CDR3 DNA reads TGTGCCAGCAGCTTAGATCTGCAAGGGACAGGGGGCCGGAACACCGGGGAGCTGTTTTTT. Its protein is CASSLDLQGTGGRNTGELFF. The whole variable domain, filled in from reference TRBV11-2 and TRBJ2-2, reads EAGVAQSPRYKIIEKRQSVAFWCNPISGHATLYWYQQILGQGPKLLIQFQNNGVVDDSQLPKDRFSAERLKGVDSTLKIQPAKLEDSAVYLCASSLDLQGTGGRNTGELFFGEGSRLTVL.

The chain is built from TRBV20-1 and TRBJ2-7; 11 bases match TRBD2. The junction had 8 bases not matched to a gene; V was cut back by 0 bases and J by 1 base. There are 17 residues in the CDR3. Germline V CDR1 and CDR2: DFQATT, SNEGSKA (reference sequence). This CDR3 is CSARDQRLAGISYEQYF. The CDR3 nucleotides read TGCAGTGCTAGAGATCAGCGACTAGCGGGGATTTCCTACGAGCAGTACTTC.

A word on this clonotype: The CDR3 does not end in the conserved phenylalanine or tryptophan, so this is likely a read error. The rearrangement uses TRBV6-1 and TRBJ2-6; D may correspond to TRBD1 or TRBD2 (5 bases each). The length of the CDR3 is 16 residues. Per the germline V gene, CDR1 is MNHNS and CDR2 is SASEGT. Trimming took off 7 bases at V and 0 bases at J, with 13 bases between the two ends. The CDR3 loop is CASTSGTASGANVLTL. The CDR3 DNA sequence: TGTGCCAGCACTTCCGGGACGGCCTCTGGGGCCAACGTCCTGACTCTC.

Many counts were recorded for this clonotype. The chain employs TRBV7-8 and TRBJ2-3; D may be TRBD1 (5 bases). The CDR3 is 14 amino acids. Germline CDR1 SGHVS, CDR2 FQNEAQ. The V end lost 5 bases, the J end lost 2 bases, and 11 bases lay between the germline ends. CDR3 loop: CASSLRVFTDTQYF. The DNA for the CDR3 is TGTGCCAGCAGCCTCAGGGTGTTCACAGATACGCAGTATTTT.

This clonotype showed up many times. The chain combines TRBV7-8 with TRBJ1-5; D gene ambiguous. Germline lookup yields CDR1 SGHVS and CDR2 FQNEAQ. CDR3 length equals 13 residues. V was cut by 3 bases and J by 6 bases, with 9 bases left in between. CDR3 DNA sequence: TGTGCCAGCAGCTTTAGTGGGAGTCAGCCCCAGCATTTT. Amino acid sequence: CASSFSGSQPQHF.

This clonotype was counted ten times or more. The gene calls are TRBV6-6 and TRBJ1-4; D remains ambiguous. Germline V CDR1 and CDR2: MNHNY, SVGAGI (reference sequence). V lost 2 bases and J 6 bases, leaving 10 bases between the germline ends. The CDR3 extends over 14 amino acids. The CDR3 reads CASSYITPDEKLFF. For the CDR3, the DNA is TGTGCCAGCAGTTACATCACACCTGATGAAAAACTGTTTTTT.